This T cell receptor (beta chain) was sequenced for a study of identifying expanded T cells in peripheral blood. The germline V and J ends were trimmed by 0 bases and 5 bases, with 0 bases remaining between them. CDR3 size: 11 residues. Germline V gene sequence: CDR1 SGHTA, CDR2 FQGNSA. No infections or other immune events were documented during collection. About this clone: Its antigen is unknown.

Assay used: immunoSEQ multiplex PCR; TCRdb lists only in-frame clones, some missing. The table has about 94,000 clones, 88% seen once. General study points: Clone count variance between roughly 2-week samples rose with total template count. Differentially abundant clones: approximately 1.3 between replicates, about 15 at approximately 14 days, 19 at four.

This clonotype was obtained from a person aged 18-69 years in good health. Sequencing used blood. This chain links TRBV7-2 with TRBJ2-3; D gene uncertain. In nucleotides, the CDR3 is TGTGCCAGCAGCTTAGCAGATACGCAGTATTTT. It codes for CASSLADTQYF.